A selection of T cell receptor beta chains follows, all from one sample in a study of cytomegalovirus exposure and HLA in healthy donors. Profiled with immunoSEQ multiplex PCR; TCRdb holds only in-frame clones, not every one. Of some 150,000 clones listed, 80% to 90% are singletons. The sample comprised PBMCs. The origin of the receptors is a woman younger than 35 in good health and CMV-seronegative. Both conserved end residues are part of each CDR3. Fields, in order: V gene, J gene, CDR3 protein.

>TRBV10-3|TRBJ1-4
CAISGEGSGDEKLFF
>TRBV7-8|TRBJ2-7
CASSSAGTLPYEQYF
>TRBV6-5|TRBJ2-3
CASSDGQGADTQYF
>TRBV7-7|TRBJ2-7
CASSLSVRQGEAEQYF
>TRBV6-1|TRBJ2-7
CASSEPIRELAGEYEQYF
>TRBV7-3|TRBJ1-1
CASSLDRSTEAFF
>TRBV4-2|TRBJ2-7
CASSHVQGQSGYEQYF
>TRBV19|TRBJ1-6
CASSVQGYSPLHF
>TRBV10-1|TRBJ2-7
CASRRGRPFYEQYF
>TRBV28|TRBJ1-1
CATMDKLNTEAFF
>TRBV6-6|TRBJ1-1
CASKQGMNTEAFF
>TRBV28|TRBJ2-1
CASSLIAGRRYNEQFF
>TRBV5-1|TRBJ2-7
CASSLGTGAYEQYF
>TRBV4-2|TRBJ1-1
CASSQGRVEPNTEAFF
>TRBV6-5|TRBJ2-7
CASSPDSTYEQYF
>TRBV28|TRBJ1-4
CASSVGQNRRGDEKLFF
>TRBV28|TRBJ2-1
CASSPRERYNEQFF
>TRBV28|TRBJ1-1
CASSSGQGTEAFF
>TRBV19|TRBJ2-3
CASSIDLGQGTDTQYF
>TRBV19|TRBJ2-6
CASSIPSSGANVLTF
>TRBV20-1|TRBJ1-1
CSASASPEAFF
>TRBV10-3|TRBJ2-3
CAIGRFSGRAADTDTQYF
>TRBV19|TRBJ1-5
CASSTPRVSNQPQHF
>TRBV18|TRBJ1-1
CASSPQGFGNTEAFF
>TRBV7-9|TRBJ1-2
CASSLNRDGYTF
>TRBV4-3|TRBJ2-5
CASSQDIVRGQETQYF
>TRBV7-8|TRBJ1-2
CASSRGVDGYTF
>TRBV6-5|TRBJ2-1
CASTPGLAGDEQFF
>TRBV28|TRBJ2-1
CASTGGLLRYRGSYNEQFF
>TRBV11-2|TRBJ2-2
CASSPPGHATGELFF
>TRBV29-1|TRBJ1-1
CSVEVQQNTEAFF